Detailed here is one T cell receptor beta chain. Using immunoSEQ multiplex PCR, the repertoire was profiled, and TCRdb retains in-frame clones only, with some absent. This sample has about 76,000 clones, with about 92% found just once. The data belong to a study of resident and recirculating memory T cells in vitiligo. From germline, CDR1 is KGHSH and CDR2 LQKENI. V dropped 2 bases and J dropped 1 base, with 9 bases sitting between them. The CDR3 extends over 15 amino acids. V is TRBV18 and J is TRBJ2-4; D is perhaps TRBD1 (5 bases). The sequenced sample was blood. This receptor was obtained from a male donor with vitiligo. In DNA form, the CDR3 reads TGTGCCAGCTCACCATGGACAACCGCCAAAAACATTCAGTACTTC. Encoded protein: CASSPWTTAKNIQYF.